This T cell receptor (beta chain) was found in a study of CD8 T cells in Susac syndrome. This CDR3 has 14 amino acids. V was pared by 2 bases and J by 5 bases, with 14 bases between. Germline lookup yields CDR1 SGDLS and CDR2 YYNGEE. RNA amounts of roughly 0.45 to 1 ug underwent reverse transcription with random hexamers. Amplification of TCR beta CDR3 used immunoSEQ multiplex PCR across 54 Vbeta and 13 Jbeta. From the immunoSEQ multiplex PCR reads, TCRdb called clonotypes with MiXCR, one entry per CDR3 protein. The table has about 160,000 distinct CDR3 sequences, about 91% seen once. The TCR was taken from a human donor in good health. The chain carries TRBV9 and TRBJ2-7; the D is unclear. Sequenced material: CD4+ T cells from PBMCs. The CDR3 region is CASSVDLVQNEQYF. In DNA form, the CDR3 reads TGTGCCAGCAGCGTGGATCTGGTGCAGAACGAGCAGTACTTC. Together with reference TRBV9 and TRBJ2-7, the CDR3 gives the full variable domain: DSGVTQTPKHLITATGQRVTLRCSPRSGDLSVYWYQQSLDQGLQFLIQYYNGEERAKGNILERFSAQQFPDLHSELNLSSLELGDSALYFCASSVDLVQNEQYFGPGTRLTVT.